The T cell receptor (beta chain) under discussion was sequenced for a study of neurological immune-mediated disorders. By 5'RACE with 10-nucleotide random UMIs, the cDNA was made. TCRdb recomputed calls from the 5' RACE reads with MiXCR, one row per CDR3 protein. The profile shows tens of thousands of distinct CDR3 sequences, 2% to 3% of them singletons. This clonotype has a count of ten or more. The target antigen is unknown. General observations from the study: No expanded-clone CDR3 amino acid sequence recurred across subjects, suggesting private TCR-beta repertoires. TCR clonal expansion peaked in HTLV-1-associated myelopathy patients and was lowest in multiple sclerosis patients.

Sequencing was done on a sample of PBMCs. The sequence was collected from a man in his fifties with multiple sclerosis.

The CDR3 loop reads CASSLLPGVPGELFF. The CDR3 region has the DNA TGTGCCAGCAGCTTACTTCCGGGTGTCCCCGGGGAGCTGTTTTTT. The chain carries TRBV7-2 and TRBJ2-2; the D is unclear. The CDR3 spans 15 residues. Between the trimmed V and J ends, which lost 2 bases and 6 bases, there was a span of 13 bases. Germline-derived CDR1 and CDR2 are SGHTA and FQGNSA.